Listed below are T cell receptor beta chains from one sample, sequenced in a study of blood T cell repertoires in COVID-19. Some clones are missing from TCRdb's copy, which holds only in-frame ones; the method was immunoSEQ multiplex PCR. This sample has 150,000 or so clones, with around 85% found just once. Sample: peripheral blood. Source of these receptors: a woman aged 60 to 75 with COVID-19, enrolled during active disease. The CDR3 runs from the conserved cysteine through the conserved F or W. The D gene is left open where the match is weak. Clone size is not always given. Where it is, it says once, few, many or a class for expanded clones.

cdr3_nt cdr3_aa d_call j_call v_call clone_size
TGTGCCAGCAGCTTGGTGGGAGGGACTGGAAACACCATATATTTT CASSLVGGTGNTIYF - TRBJ1-3 TRBV5-4 -
TGTGCCAGCAGCCACAGGAACAGGGGGCTTGAAGCTTTCTTT CASSHRNRGLEAFF TRBD1 TRBJ1-1 TRBV6-5 -
TGTGCCAGCAGTTTAGCAGAGAACACTGAAGCTTTCTTT CASSLAENTEAFF - TRBJ1-1 TRBV6-2/TRBV6-3 -
TGTGCCAGTTTGCCGGGGGGCATGAACACTGAAGCTTTCTTT CASLPGGMNTEAFF - TRBJ1-1 TRBV7-8 -
TGTGCCAGCAGCAACAGGACAGGTCTCGCCAAAAACATTCAGTACTTC CASSNRTGLAKNIQYF TRBD1 TRBJ2-4 TRBV11-2 once
TGTGCCAGCAGCCTTTCGGGTGGGTGGCAGGAGACCCAGTACTTC CASSLSGGWQETQYF - TRBJ2-5 TRBV7-7 -
TGTGCCAGCTCACGGGACAACTCCTACGAGCAGTACTTC CASSRDNSYEQYF - TRBJ2-7 TRBV18 -
TGCGCCAGCAGCTCCGGGGACTACGAGCAGTACTTC CASSSGDYEQYF - TRBJ2-7 TRBV5-1 few
TGTGCCAGCAGCGTAGAACCTAGCGGGGGGCAGTTGAGGAACACCGGGGAGCTGTTTTTT CASSVEPSGGQLRNTGELFF TRBD2 TRBJ2-2 TRBV9 once
TGTGCCAGTAGTAGAGACAGAGATACGCAGTATTTT CASSRDRDTQYF - TRBJ2-3 TRBV19 -
TGTGCCAGCAGCTTAAGGCGGGCTACACCCCTCCACTTT CASSLRRATPLHF - TRBJ1-6 TRBV7-3 -
TGTGCCAGTAGTTACCCCACCCAGGGGGTGGTGAACACTGAAGCTTTCTTT CASSYPTQGVVNTEAFF TRBD1 TRBJ1-1 TRBV6-2/TRBV6-3 -
TGTGCCAGCAGCTTATACCAGGGAAAAGGAGAGACCCAGTACTTC CASSLYQGKGETQYF - TRBJ2-5 TRBV11-2 -
TGTGCCGCAGGATCCTACGAGCAGTACTTC CAAGSYEQYF - TRBJ2-7 TRBV2 -
TGTGCCAGTAGCGGACAGGGCCATATGAACACTGAAGCTTTCTTT CASSGQGHMNTEAFF TRBD1 TRBJ1-1 TRBV19 few
TGTGCCATTTCCCAGGACTCTGGAAACACCATATATTTT CAISQDSGNTIYF - TRBJ1-3 TRBV6-6 -
TGCGCCAGCAGCTTGGGCTTGACAGGTCCCTATGGCTACACCTTC CASSLGLTGPYGYTF - TRBJ1-2 TRBV5-1 once
TGTGCCAGTAACCCTGTACAGGGTGGTGGAAACACCATATATTTT CASNPVQGGGNTIYF - TRBJ1-3 TRBV19 -
TGCGCCAGCAGAATCGACAGGGCCGGTCGCGGACGGGCCACAGATACGCAGTATTTT CASRIDRAGRGRATDTQYF TRBD1 TRBJ2-3 TRBV5-1 -
TGCGCCAGCAGCACAGGGGCCTCCTATGGCTACACCTTC CASSTGASYGYTF TRBD1 TRBJ1-2 TRBV10-1 -
TGTGCCAGCAGCTTAGCGGGGGGTGCCTACAATGAGCAGTTCTTC CASSLAGGAYNEQFF - TRBJ2-1 TRBV11-1 -
TGTGCCAGCAGCCCCCTGACAGGTGACTACGAGCAGTACTTC CASSPLTGDYEQYF - TRBJ2-7 TRBV7-9 once
TGTGCCAGCAGTTTACAGATGGACAGTCTGGGAGAGCAGTACTTC CASSLQMDSLGEQYF - TRBJ2-7 TRBV27 -
TGTGCCAGCAGCGGGCCGACAGGTGCTGGGGGCTACACCTTC CASSGPTGAGGYTF - TRBJ1-2 TRBV5-6 -
TGTGCCAGCAGCCTCCTTCCGGGACAAGACTCTGGAAACACCATATATTTT CASSLLPGQDSGNTIYF - TRBJ1-3 TRBV7-2 -
TGTGCCAGCAGCTTAATGGGGGGTTTATCCTACGAGCAGTACTTC CASSLMGGLSYEQYF - TRBJ2-7 TRBV7-3 once
TGTGCCAGCAGTCTAGCCGCAGGGGGAGCTTTCTTT CASSLAAGGAFF TRBD1 TRBJ1-1 TRBV12-3/TRBV12-4 few
TGTGCCAGCAGCTTGGGACAGGGGGGTTATGGCTACACCTTC CASSLGQGGYGYTF TRBD1 TRBJ1-2 TRBV11-2 -
TGTGCCAGCAGTTACCAACAGGGGGAGCAGTACTTC CASSYQQGEQYF TRBD1 TRBJ2-7 TRBV27 -
TGTGCCAGCACCCAACCGGCGGGGAAAGGGTATGGCTACACCTTC CASTQPAGKGYGYTF - TRBJ1-2 TRBV2 -
TGTGCCAGCTCATCAGAAGATAACAATCAGCCCCAGCATTTT CASSSEDNNQPQHF - TRBJ1-5 TRBV18 few
TGTGCCAGCAGGGTTGAGACAGGGAACACTGAAGCTTTCTTT CASRVETGNTEAFF - TRBJ1-1 TRBV7-8 -
TGTGCCAGCTCACTAGGGACAGCCTACGAGCAGTACTTC CASSLGTAYEQYF TRBD1 TRBJ2-7 TRBV18 -